This T cell receptor (beta chain) stems from a study of CD8+CD57+ T cells in acquired aplastic anemia. Patients selected for sequencing had displayed CD8+CD57+ cell expansion by flow cytometry. TCR beta VDJ and CDR3 profiling used genomic DNA as template. TCRdb re-called the reads through MiXCR, storing one row per CDR3 protein. The sample records 110,000 or so distinct CDR3 sequences, 58% being singletons. V trimming: 7 bases; J trimming: 4 bases; junction bases outside the gene matches: 9. Germline V gives CDR1 LNHDA, CDR2 SQIVND (reference sequence). There are 15 residues in the CDR3. Sample: sorted CD4+, CD8+, or CD8+CD57+ T cells (not recorded which) from PBMCs. The V and J genes are TRBV19 and TRBJ1-2; 10 bases agree with TRBD1. The receptor was isolated from a human donor with aplastic anemia. CDR3 residues: CASTMGQGLSYGYTF. CDR3 DNA sequence: TGTGCCAGTACCATGGGACAGGGGCTCTCCTATGGCTACACCTTC.